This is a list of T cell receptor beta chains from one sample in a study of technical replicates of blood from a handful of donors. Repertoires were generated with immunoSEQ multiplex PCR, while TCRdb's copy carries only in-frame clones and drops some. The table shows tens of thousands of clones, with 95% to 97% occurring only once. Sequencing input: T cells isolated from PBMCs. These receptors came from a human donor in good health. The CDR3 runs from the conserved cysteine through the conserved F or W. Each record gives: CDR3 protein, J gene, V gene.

CDR3: CASSSAAGAYEQYF
J: TRBJ2-7
V: TRBV27

CDR3: CASNPSGRAYTGELFF
J: TRBJ2-2
V: TRBV9

CDR3: CASSLSASSAYGYTF
J: TRBJ1-2
V: TRBV11-2

CDR3: CASSLQGTGGPYEQYF
J: TRBJ2-7
V: TRBV4-1

CDR3: CASQNPLGGASYGYTF
J: TRBJ1-2
V: TRBV28

CDR3: CSVGGGGVYF
J: TRBJ1-2
V: TRBV29-1

CDR3: CASSFDGVPFAAFF
J: TRBJ1-1
V: TRBV5-1

CDR3: CASSSTYEQYF
J: TRBJ2-7
V: TRBV7-9

CDR3: CASSEMQGYVRVNTEAFF
J: TRBJ1-1
V: TRBV2

CDR3: CASSQNYGYTF
J: TRBJ1-2
V: TRBV2

CDR3: CSVGPGSANEKLFF
J: TRBJ1-4
V: TRBV29-1

CDR3: CASGLMAGASLYEQYF
J: TRBJ2-7
V: TRBV12-5

CDR3: CASSLGQITDTQYF
J: TRBJ2-3
V: TRBV5-5

CDR3: CASSYWGGQETQYF
J: TRBJ2-5
V: TRBV6-5

CDR3: CATRGGRLGMNTEAFF
J: TRBJ1-1
V: TRBV28

CDR3: CASSEVGLAGGPGELFF
J: TRBJ2-2
V: TRBV6-1

CDR3: CASSRRASSGNTIYF
J: TRBJ1-3
V: TRBV11-3

CDR3: CASSLKRSTGELFF
J: TRBJ2-2
V: TRBV5-1

CDR3: CASSPETGGAGYTF
J: TRBJ1-2
V: TRBV18

CDR3: CASSPEQGTRPHYGYTF
J: TRBJ1-2
V: TRBV5-1

CDR3: CASSLALTTEQFF
J: TRBJ2-1
V: TRBV5-6

CDR3: CASSEIGSGGEQYF
J: TRBJ2-7
V: TRBV6-1

CDR3: CASSYSSGTKNYGYTF
J: TRBJ1-2
V: TRBV6-5

CDR3: CASSDGGSATDTQYF
J: TRBJ2-3
V: TRBV2

CDR3: CASKVHEGADTEAFF
J: TRBJ1-1
V: TRBV28

CDR3: CASSYWTPTGTDLRRAFF
J: TRBJ1-1
V: TRBV27

CDR3: CASSEASGATTGELFF
J: TRBJ2-2
V: TRBV6-1

CDR3: CASSYWADTQYF
J: TRBJ2-3
V: TRBV6-5

CDR3: CASSLVLGAAYSNQPQHF
J: TRBJ1-5
V: TRBV7-8

CDR3: CAISEQSNYGYTF
J: TRBJ1-2
V: TRBV10-3

CDR3: CASSHQGGAVNQPQHF
J: TRBJ1-5
V: TRBV4-1

CDR3: CASSVEGTTEAFF
J: TRBJ1-1
V: TRBV2